This T cell receptor beta chain was documented in a study of sequential checkpoint blockade in melanoma. Study in general: Arm A got nivolumab then ipilimumab; arm B the reverse, 1:1.

Treatment here: randomized to nivolumab then ipilimumab (arm A) or the reverse (arm B). DNA-damaging chemotherapy had not been given to any patient beforehand. Live CD3+CD8+ CD19− CD56− cells were sorted from PBMCs. Libraries were prepared by immunoSEQ multiplex PCR; TCRdb keeps only in-frame clonotypes and omits some of them. The sample has about 5,300 clones, roughly 50% seen once; the top ten hold 40% to 50%. This CDR3 spans 15 amino acids. Germline CDR1 is LGHNA and CDR2 is YSLEER. The V gene lost 2 bases and the J gene lost 9 bases, with 14 bases spanning the gap. This chain links TRBV4-3 with TRBJ1-6; maybe TRBD1 (5 bases). This sequence was found in a human donor with melanoma. The source was CD8+ T cells sorted from blood (inferred from file names), collected from a patient given nivolumab and ipilimumab in sequence. The CDR3 spells CASSQKAGEGSPLHF. The CDR3 bases are TGCGCCAGCAGCCAAAAGGCGGGGGAGGGTTCACCCCTCCACTTT.